This T cell receptor beta chain was observed in a study of T cell changes during pregnancy in multiple sclerosis. Trimming removed 2 bases at V and 3 bases at J, with 13 bases between. The germline gives CDR1 MNHNY, CDR2 SVGAGI (reference sequence). The CDR3 length is 15 residues. Clones were read by immunoSEQ multiplex PCR, and TCRdb kept only the in-frame ones, dropping some. The data show 75,000 to 100,000 clones, about 92% seen once. Sequenced here: peripheral blood, sampled after pregnancy. V gene TRBV6-6 combines with J gene TRBJ1-1; no reliable D call. The clonotype comes from a female donor with multiple sclerosis, enrolled in a pregnancy study. The CDR3, as DNA: TGTGCCAGCAGTTACGAGGGTATACGGGACACTGAAGCTTTCTTT. Amino acids: CASSYEGIRDTEAFF.